Described below is a single TCR beta chain sequence and its context. What it recognizes is unknown. Assay execution proceeded at the deep level. Sequenced by immunoSEQ multiplex PCR; TCRdb stores in-frame clones only, minus some. The sample lists around 2,000,000 clones; about 92% were seen once. Trimming removed 7 bases at V and 8 bases at J, with 18 bases between. The CDR3 sequence is 14 residues long. CDR1 is MNHNY, CDR2 SVGAGI, per germline (reference sequence). It was CD45RO-negative cells, positively selected for CCR7, that made up naive CD8 cells, with terminally differentiated effector memory CD45RA+ cells excluded. This sample stems from a study of shared clonotypes between healthy human individuals. In the study overall: Each donor contributed plates that comprised three CD4 naive, three CD4 memory, two CD8 naive and one CD8 memory.

Broader study findings: Some clonotypes were shared by all four sorted-subset donors, while others were not shared. The non-shared ones had lower generation probabilities than the shared ones.

The chain joins TRBV6-6 to TRBJ2-1; D is possibly TRBD2 (6 bases). The clonotype originates from a man in his late teens or twenties in good health. Some clones in this sample may be carry-over from other donors' samples. The specimen was naive CD8+ T cells from PBMCs. The CDR3 loop is CASTYLNGEDEQFF. The DNA of the CDR3 is TGTGCCAGCACATACTTGAATGGGGAGGATGAGCAGTTCTTC.